Following are 26 T cell receptor beta chains from one sample sequenced in a study of blood T cell repertoires in COVID-19. Only in-frame clones appear in the TCRdb table, and some are missing; sequencing was by immunoSEQ multiplex PCR. Found here are around 26,000 clones, about 88% of them singletons; the top ten hold 4.9%. Sequenced material: peripheral blood. These receptor sequences come from an older man with active COVID-19.

The genes are TRBV30 and TRBJ2-4; D might be TRBD1 (5 bases). Looked up from germline, CDR1 is GTSNPN and CDR2 is SVGIG (reference sequence). The CDR3 has 13 amino acids. V shed 0 bases and J shed 6 bases, with 9 bases lying between them. The CDR3 coding sequence is TGTGCCTGGAGTGTAGGGGTCAGAAACATTCAGTACTTC. Amino acids: CAWSVGVRNIQYF.

This clone was observed once. This chain joins TRBV2 and TRBJ1-4, with 10 bases aligning to TRBD1. The CDR3 is 14 amino acids. V lost 6 bases and J lost 8; bases outside the gene matches: 6. Germline loops: CDR1 SNHLY, CDR2 FYNNEI. CDR3 bases: TGTGCCAGCAGGGTTCGGACAGGGGGGGAAAAACTGTTTTTT. It codes for CASRVRTGGEKLFF.

The chain joins TRBV30 to TRBJ1-5; D call uncertain. Germline CDR1 reads GTSNPN; CDR2 reads SVGIG (reference sequence). The CDR3 is 14 amino acids. Trimming took off 0 bases at V and 4 bases at J, with 10 bases between the two ends. CDR3 sequence: CAWSVGGNNQPQHF. CDR3 DNA sequence: TGTGCCTGGAGTGTTGGAGGGAATAATCAGCCCCAGCATTTT. The variable domain in full, with the rest retrieved from reference TRBV30 and TRBJ1-5, is SQTIHQWPATLVQPVGSPLSLECTVEGTSNPNLYWYRQAAGRGLQLLFYSVGIGQISSEVPQNLSASRPQDRQFILSSKKLLLSDSGFYLCAWSVGGNNQPQHFGDGTRLSIL.

J is TRBJ2-7 and V is TRBV12-3 or TRBV12-4, with 7 positions matching TRBD1. The V and J ends lost 8 bases and 5 bases, in that order; junction bases with no gene match: 9. The CDR3 runs to 13 residues. DNA for the CDR3: TGTGCCAGCGGCAGGGACAGCCTTGACGAGCAGTACTTC. Translating it yields CASGRDSLDEQYF.

The chain is built from TRBV10-3 and TRBJ2-1; 10 nucleotides align to TRBD1. Germline lookup yields CDR1 ENHRY and CDR2 SYGVKD. V lost 3 bases, J lost 3 bases, and 5 bases stayed unmatched. The CDR3 is 16 amino acids. In DNA form, the CDR3 reads TGTGCCATCAGTGACCCGACAGGGGGCCTCTACAATGAGCAGTTCTTC. Protein product: CAISDPTGGLYNEQFF.

The chain joins TRBV5-1 to TRBJ2-3; 10 bases line up with TRBD2. Germline V lookup: CDR1 SGHRS, CDR2 YFSETQ. V trimming: 4 bases; J trimming: 4 bases; junction bases outside the gene matches: 24. The CDR3 contains 21 residues. DNA for the CDR3: TGCGCCAGCAGCCCCGGCATAGTGCAGCGGGGGGGCCGTGAGCGCGCAGATACGCAGTATTTT. Its translation: CASSPGIVQRGGRERADTQYF.

The rearrangement links TRBV5-1 to TRBJ2-5; no definite D call. The V and J ends lost 2 bases and 5 bases respectively, with 4 bases between them. CDR1 is SGHRS, CDR2 YFSETQ, per germline. The CDR3 consists of 11 residues. The CDR3 sequence is CASSFLETQYF. In DNA form, the CDR3 reads TGCGCCAGCAGCTTCCTTGAGACCCAGTACTTC.

The chain carries TRBV7-2 and TRBJ1-6; the match to TRBD1 covers 9 bases. V lost 0 bases, J lost 6 bases, and 3 bases stayed unmatched. The germline V gene has CDR1 SGHTA and CDR2 FQGNSA. This CDR3 has 16 amino acids. CDR3: CASSLAATGGNSPLHF. CDR3 bases: TGTGCCAGCAGCTTAGCAGCGACAGGGGGTAATTCACCCCTCCACTTT. Full variable domain (remainder filled in from reference TRBV7-2 and TRBJ1-6): GAGVSQSPSNKVTEKGKDVELRCDPISGHTALYWYRQSLGQGLEFLIYFQGNSAPDKSGLPSDRFSAERTGGSVSTLTIQRTQQEDSAVYLCASSLAATGGNSPLHFGNGTRLTVT.

The chain employs TRBV5-1 and TRBJ2-3, with D unclear. The germline CDR1 and CDR2 sequences are SGHRS and YFSETQ. CDR3 length: 13 residues. The V and J ends lost 5 bases and 1 base respectively, with 8 bases between them. CDR3 in DNA: TGCGCCAGCAGGCAACGGGGCACAGATACGCAGTATTTT. Protein: CASRQRGTDTQYF.

This clone was seen a handful of times. This chain links TRBV19 with TRBJ1-2, with D possibly being TRBD1 (6 bases). Germline V CDR1 and CDR2: LNHDA, SQIVND (reference sequence). Trimming pared 1 base from V and 4 bases from J, leaving 16 bases between. The CDR3 runs to 16 residues. As DNA, the CDR3 is TGTGCCAGTAGTATAGGAGGGGGAACCCTGAGCTATGGCTACACCTTC. Translated, it gives CASSIGGGTLSYGYTF.

This chain joins TRBV9 and TRBJ2-7, with TRBD1 matching over 8 bases. V was clipped by 2 bases and J by 5 bases; unmatched bases: 3. This CDR3 is 13 amino acids long. Germline V gene lookup returns CDR1 SGDLS and CDR2 YYNGEE. Written as DNA, the CDR3 is TGTGCCAGCAGCGTGGGGACAGGTGACGAGCAGTACTTC. Protein: CASSVGTGDEQYF.

The genes are TRBV19 and TRBJ1-1; 12 nucleotides agree with TRBD1. This CDR3 has 17 residues. Trimming removed 5 bases from V and 3 bases from J; junction bases left unmatched: 10. Germline CDR1 reads LNHDA; CDR2 reads SQIVND (reference sequence). CDR3 loop: CASSAPGTGGRYTEAFF. CDR3 nucleotides: TGTGCCAGTAGTGCCCCCGGGACAGGGGGCAGGTACACTGAAGCTTTCTTT.

This chain connects TRBV18 to TRBJ2-1; 7 nucleotides agree with TRBD1. CDR3 length: 13 residues. Germline CDR1 reads KGHSH; CDR2 reads LQKENI. Losses at the gene ends were 3 bases for V and 9 bases for J; bases not matched to a gene: 5. CDR3 sequence reads: CASSPETGLEQFF. Written as DNA, the CDR3 is TGTGCCAGCTCACCGGAGACAGGGCTTGAGCAGTTCTTC. The whole variable domain, filled in from reference TRBV18 and TRBJ2-1, reads NAGVMQNPRHLVRRRGQEARLRCSPMKGHSHVYWYRQLPEEGLKFMVYLQKENIIDESGMPKERFSAEFPKEGPSILRIQQVVRGDSAAYFCASSPETGLEQFFGPGTRLTVL.

The chain uses TRBV27 and TRBJ2-1; TRBD1 matches at 10 bases. This CDR3 contains 17 residues. V lost 6 bases and J lost 7; bases outside the gene matches: 15. Per the germline V gene, CDR1 is MNHEY and CDR2 is SMNVEV (reference sequence). The DNA of the CDR3 is TGTGCCAGCAGCCCGGGACAGGGGCCCAACTTTCTAAATGAGCAGTTCTTC. Its translation: CASSPGQGPNFLNEQFF.

The J gene is TRBJ2-1, the V gene TRBV2; D not resolved. V lost 9 bases, J lost 3 bases, and 9 bases lay in between. This CDR3 is 12 amino acids long. Germline CDR1 SNHLY, CDR2 FYNNEI. The CDR3 DNA reads TGTGCCAGTCAGGCAGACTACAATGAGCAGTTCTTC. Protein: CASQADYNEQFF.

The CDR3 nucleotides read TGCGCCAGCAGCTTTACCACAGGGAGCTCCTACAATGAGCAGTTCTTC. This gives the protein CASSFTTGSSYNEQFF. J is TRBJ2-1 and V is TRBV5-1, with D maybe TRBD1 (6 bases). Trimming pared 2 bases from V and 0 bases from J, leaving 12 bases between. The germline V gene has CDR1 SGHRS and CDR2 YFSETQ. The CDR3 is 16 amino acids.

The rearrangement links TRBV6-5 to TRBJ2-7, with D possibly being TRBD2 (5 bases). V lost 0 bases and J 3 bases, leaving 12 bases between the germline ends. Germline values: CDR1 MNHEY, CDR2 SVGAGI. The CDR3 totals 15 residues. The CDR3 nucleotides are TGTGCCAGCAGTTACTCCAGCGGACTGAGCTACGAGCAGTACTTC. Protein: CASSYSSGLSYEQYF.

The rearrangement uses TRBV6-5 and TRBJ1-5, with D possibly matching TRBD1 (6 bases). Germline V gene data show CDR1 as MNHEY and CDR2 as SVGAGI. The CDR3 length is 15 residues. Between the trimmed V and J ends, which lost 6 bases and 0 bases, there was a span of 12 bases. CDR3 loop: CASRPQGSSNQPQHF. The CDR3 region has the DNA TGTGCCAGCAGACCTCAGGGGTCTAGCAATCAGCCCCAGCATTTT.

The gene calls are TRBV18 and TRBJ1-2; D is possibly TRBD1 (6 bases). CDR1 and CDR2 (germline): KGHSH, LQKENI. V was shortened by 2 bases and J by 3 bases, with 10 bases between the two germline ends. CDR3 length equals 14 residues. CDR3 nucleotide sequence: TGTGCCAGCTCACCAAAGACAGGACACTATGGCTACACCTTC. Translated, it gives CASSPKTGHYGYTF.

The chain combines TRBV5-5 with TRBJ1-6; tentatively, D is TRBD1 (6 bases). This CDR3 region has 17 residues. Trimming left V 2 bases short and J 8 bases short, with 20 bases between. The germline gives CDR1 SGHKS, CDR2 YYEKEE (reference sequence). CDR3 nucleotides: TGTGCCAGCAGCTTCAACCTGGGACAAAGATGGGATTCACCCCTCCACTTT. It translates to CASSFNLGQRWDSPLHF. Together with reference TRBV5-5 and TRBJ1-6, the CDR3 gives the full variable domain: DAGVTQSPTHLIKTRGQQVTLRCSPISGHKSVSWYQQVLGQGPQFIFQYYEKEERGRGNFPDRFSARQFPNYSSELNVNALLLGDSALYLCASSFNLGQRWDSPLHFGNGTRLTVT.

This chain links TRBV5-6 with TRBJ2-1, with 7 positions matching TRBD1. The CDR3 sequence is 14 residues long. V shed 2 bases, J shed 6 bases, and the junction held 5 bases outside the gene matches. From germline, CDR1 is SGHDT and CDR2 YYEEEE. The CDR3 protein is CASSFTGVGNEQFF. CDR3 DNA sequence: TGTGCCAGCAGCTTCACAGGGGTGGGCAATGAGCAGTTCTTC.

This clone showed up just a few times. The chain employs TRBV6-2 or TRBV6-3 and TRBJ1-2; D is possibly TRBD1 (5 bases). CDR3 length equals 14 residues. V was cut by 2 bases and J by 4 bases, with 11 bases left in between. Per the germline V gene, CDR1 is MNHEY and CDR2 is SVGEGT. The CDR3 nucleotides read TGTGCCAGCAGTTACGATTCAGGGCCCTATGGCTACACCTTC. This gives the protein CASSYDSGPYGYTF.

The chain links TRBV3-1 (or the pseudogene TRBV3-2) to TRBJ2-2, with unresolved D. The V end was cut by 3 bases, the J end by 8 bases, with 7 bases between. CDR1 and CDR2 from the germline V gene are LGHDT and YNNKEL (reference sequence). This CDR3 contains 12 residues. The CDR3 protein is CASSQFSGELFF. Here the CDR3 DNA reads TGTGCCAGCAGCCAGTTTTCTGGGGAGCTGTTTTTT.

This sequence joins TRBV7-6 and TRBJ2-2, with D possibly being TRBD1 (5 bases). From germline, CDR1 is SGHVS and CDR2 FNYEAQ. Deletions cut 0 bases from V and 0 bases from J, with 8 bases between. The CDR3 consists of 16 residues. The CDR3 spells CASSLATDPNTGELFF. The CDR3 nucleotides read TGTGCCAGCAGCTTAGCGACAGACCCGAACACCGGGGAGCTGTTTTTT.

This clone appeared once. The V gene is TRBV6-2 or TRBV6-3, the J gene TRBJ2-5, with TRBD2 identical over 10 bases. V lost 5 bases to trimming and J lost 1 base; unmatched junction nucleotides: 7. Germline CDR1 is MNHEY and CDR2 is SVGEGT. There are 16 residues in the CDR3. This CDR3 is CASSHLRTSGQETQYF. CDR3 DNA sequence: TGTGCCAGCAGTCACTTAAGGACTAGCGGCCAAGAGACCCAGTACTTC.

This sequence joins TRBV18 and TRBJ2-4; TRBD1 aligns across 9 bases. The length of the CDR3 is 13 residues. J lost 10 bases, V lost 3 bases, and 4 bases had no gene match. Germline V gene data show CDR1 as KGHSH and CDR2 as LQKENI. The chain's CDR3 is CASSPGQGNIQYF. CDR3 nucleotides: TGTGCCAGCTCACCGGGACAGGGAAATATTCAGTACTTC.